This is a list of T cell receptor beta chains from one sample in a study of blood T cell repertoires in COVID-19. The protocol was immunoSEQ multiplex PCR, while the TCRdb copy is restricted to in-frame clones and leaves out a portion. Among 250,000 to 300,000 clones, around 85% were seen once, and the ten largest hold roughly 12%. The sequenced sample was peripheral blood. The receptors were gathered from a woman in her twenties or thirties with COVID-19, enrolled during active disease. Each CDR3 is given with its conserved first and last residue. Each record gives: clone size, D gene, J gene, V gene, CDR3 protein, CDR3 DNA. D genes are given only for firm matches. Size is stated for part of the rows, as once, few or many counts, or as a class when the clone is expanded.

abundance: few
d_gene: -
j_gene: TRBJ1-1
v_gene: TRBV5-4
CDR3aa: CASSLTPDTEAFF
CDR3nt: TGTGCCAGCAGCTTGACCCCGGACACTGAAGCTTTCTTT

abundance: -
d_gene: -
j_gene: TRBJ2-1
v_gene: TRBV9
CDR3aa: CASSAALSGPYNEQFF
CDR3nt: TGTGCCAGCAGCGCCGCGCTTAGCGGCCCCTACAATGAGCAGTTCTTC

abundance: -
d_gene: TRBD2
j_gene: TRBJ2-7
v_gene: TRBV3-1/TRBV3-2
CDR3aa: CASGLAGLGAYEQYF
CDR3nt: TGTGCCAGCGGACTAGCGGGGTTAGGGGCCTACGAGCAGTACTTC

abundance: -
d_gene: TRBD2
j_gene: TRBJ2-3
v_gene: TRBV5-4
CDR3aa: CASSSRLAGVKTDTQYF
CDR3nt: TGTGCCAGCAGTTCAAGACTAGCGGGGGTTAAAACAGATACGCAGTATTTT

abundance: -
d_gene: -
j_gene: TRBJ1-4
v_gene: TRBV19
CDR3aa: CASSIRTDYNEKLFF
CDR3nt: TGTGCCAGTAGTATCCGGACGGACTATAATGAAAAACTGTTTTTT

abundance: -
d_gene: TRBD1
j_gene: TRBJ1-3
v_gene: TRBV5-5
CDR3aa: CASSTGTGFSGNTIYF
CDR3nt: TGTGCCAGCAGTACCGGGACAGGCTTCTCTGGAAACACCATATATTTT

abundance: -
d_gene: -
j_gene: TRBJ1-4
v_gene: TRBV2
CDR3aa: CASSETGSANEKLFF
CDR3nt: TGTGCCAGCAGTGAAACGGGGTCTGCGAATGAAAAACTGTTTTTT

abundance: -
d_gene: -
j_gene: TRBJ1-5
v_gene: TRBV7-9
CDR3aa: CASSLGTAGGQPQHF
CDR3nt: TGTGCCAGCAGCTTAGGGACGGCGGGGGGTCAGCCCCAGCATTTT

abundance: -
d_gene: -
j_gene: TRBJ1-4
v_gene: TRBV6-5
CDR3aa: CASSYSARTANEKLFF
CDR3nt: TGTGCCAGCAGTTACTCTGCCCGGACAGCTAATGAAAAACTGTTTTTT

abundance: -
d_gene: -
j_gene: TRBJ2-5
v_gene: TRBV5-3
CDR3aa: CARRLDRKHQETQYF
CDR3nt: TGTGCCAGAAGACTAGACAGGAAACACCAAGAGACCCAGTACTTC

abundance: -
d_gene: -
j_gene: TRBJ2-7
v_gene: TRBV27
CDR3aa: CASSPAGGAVAYEQYF
CDR3nt: TGTGCCAGCAGCCCCGCGGGCGGGGCCGTTGCCTACGAGCAGTACTTC

abundance: -
d_gene: TRBD2
j_gene: TRBJ2-7
v_gene: TRBV5-1
CDR3aa: CASSRAIGREVSEQYF
CDR3nt: TGCGCCAGCAGCCGAGCAATAGGGAGGGAAGTAAGCGAGCAGTACTTC

abundance: -
d_gene: -
j_gene: TRBJ2-7
v_gene: TRBV21-1
CDR3aa: CASSMSKPDRGDEQYF
CDR3nt: TGTGCCAGCAGCATGTCAAAGCCGGACAGGGGCGACGAGCAGTACTTC

abundance: -
d_gene: -
j_gene: TRBJ1-5
v_gene: TRBV29-1
CDR3aa: CSVLTGNSNQPQHF
CDR3nt: TGCAGCGTCCTAACAGGGAATAGCAATCAGCCCCAGCATTTT

abundance: -
d_gene: TRBD1
j_gene: TRBJ2-3
v_gene: TRBV4-2
CDR3aa: CASSQVQSGQSTDTQYF
CDR3nt: TGTGCCAGCAGCCAAGTTCAGTCGGGACAGTCCACAGATACGCAGTATTTT

abundance: -
d_gene: TRBD1
j_gene: TRBJ2-3
v_gene: TRBV30
CDR3aa: CAWSPTGVWADTQYF
CDR3nt: TGTGCCTGGAGTCCGACAGGGGTTTGGGCAGATACGCAGTATTTT

abundance: -
d_gene: -
j_gene: TRBJ2-3
v_gene: TRBV28
CDR3aa: CASSHSFPPDTQYF
CDR3nt: TGTGCCAGCAGTCATAGCTTTCCCCCAGATACGCAGTATTTT

abundance: -
d_gene: TRBD1
j_gene: TRBJ1-4
v_gene: TRBV19
CDR3aa: CASSSWTGQWEKLFF
CDR3nt: TGTGCCAGTAGTTCCTGGACAGGGCAGTGGGAAAAACTGTTTTTT

abundance: -
d_gene: -
j_gene: TRBJ1-5
v_gene: TRBV19
CDR3aa: CASSISQYSNQPQHF
CDR3nt: TGTGCCAGTAGTATATCCCAGTATAGCAATCAGCCCCAGCATTTT

abundance: -
d_gene: -
j_gene: TRBJ1-4
v_gene: TRBV28
CDR3aa: CASSPVATNEKLFF
CDR3nt: TGTGCCAGCAGCCCTGTTGCAACTAATGAAAAACTGTTTTTT

abundance: -
d_gene: TRBD2
j_gene: TRBJ2-2
v_gene: TRBV11-2
CDR3aa: CASSAPVGAGGNTGELFF
CDR3nt: TGTGCCAGCAGCGCCCCGGTCGGGGCGGGGGGCAACACCGGGGAGCTGTTTTTT

abundance: -
d_gene: TRBD2
j_gene: TRBJ2-3
v_gene: TRBV5-4
CDR3aa: CASSLWGTSGGSTDTQYF
CDR3nt: TGTGCCAGCAGCTTGTGGGGGACTAGCGGGGGCAGCACAGATACGCAGTATTTT

abundance: -
d_gene: TRBD1
j_gene: TRBJ2-7
v_gene: TRBV6-5
CDR3aa: CASAPGQGSSYEQYF
CDR3nt: TGTGCCAGCGCACCTGGACAGGGAAGCTCCTACGAGCAGTACTTC

abundance: -
d_gene: TRBD1
j_gene: TRBJ1-5
v_gene: TRBV19
CDR3aa: CASSLGTGPRSNQPQHF
CDR3nt: TGTGCCAGTAGTTTAGGGACAGGGCCTCGTAGCAATCAGCCCCAGCATTTT

abundance: -
d_gene: -
j_gene: TRBJ2-2
v_gene: TRBV12-3/TRBV12-4
CDR3aa: CASSLVGPGELFF
CDR3nt: TGTGCCAGCAGCCTAGTTGGCCCCGGGGAGCTGTTTTTT

abundance: -
d_gene: TRBD1
j_gene: TRBJ2-1
v_gene: TRBV18
CDR3aa: CASSPDRGSNEQFF
CDR3nt: TGTGCCAGCTCACCGGACAGGGGATCCAATGAGCAGTTCTTC

abundance: -
d_gene: TRBD2
j_gene: TRBJ2-1
v_gene: TRBV6-5
CDR3aa: CASSSSSGGAMYEQFF
CDR3nt: TGTGCCAGCAGTTCCTCTAGCGGGGGGGCCATGTATGAGCAGTTCTTC

abundance: -
d_gene: -
j_gene: TRBJ2-5
v_gene: TRBV2
CDR3aa: CASTSGGGGYQETQYF
CDR3nt: TGTGCCAGCACCTCGGGTGGCGGAGGCTACCAAGAGACCCAGTACTTC

abundance: -
d_gene: TRBD2
j_gene: TRBJ2-1
v_gene: TRBV11-2
CDR3aa: CASSLGGSSYNEQFF
CDR3nt: TGTGCCAGCAGCCTCGGGGGGAGCTCCTACAATGAGCAGTTCTTC

abundance: -
d_gene: -
j_gene: TRBJ1-2
v_gene: TRBV2
CDR3aa: CASRESNYGYTF
CDR3nt: TGTGCCAGCCGCGAATCTAACTATGGCTACACCTTC

abundance: -
d_gene: -
j_gene: TRBJ2-4
v_gene: TRBV4-2
CDR3aa: CASSPSRGGEKNIQYF
CDR3nt: TGTGCCAGCAGCCCCTCGCGGGGTGGGGAGAAAAACATTCAGTACTTC

abundance: -
d_gene: TRBD1
j_gene: TRBJ1-1
v_gene: TRBV28
CDR3aa: CASSLFGDSIYTEAFF
CDR3nt: TGTGCCAGCAGTTTATTCGGGGACAGCATCTACACTGAAGCTTTCTTT

abundance: once
d_gene: TRBD1
j_gene: TRBJ2-7
v_gene: TRBV11-2
CDR3aa: CASSLQGTGWNEQYF
CDR3nt: TGTGCCAGCAGCTTACAAGGGACAGGGTGGAACGAGCAGTACTTC

abundance: -
d_gene: TRBD2
j_gene: TRBJ2-5
v_gene: TRBV3-1/TRBV3-2
CDR3aa: CASRGLAALQETQYF
CDR3nt: TGTGCCAGCAGGGGACTAGCGGCCCTCCAAGAGACCCAGTACTTC

abundance: -
d_gene: TRBD1
j_gene: TRBJ1-5
v_gene: TRBV4-1
CDR3aa: CASSQVVTGGSNQPQHF
CDR3nt: TGCGCCAGCAGCCAAGTCGTGACAGGGGGTAGCAATCAGCCCCAGCATTTT

abundance: few
d_gene: -
j_gene: TRBJ1-1
v_gene: TRBV7-2
CDR3aa: CASRSGGYTEAFF
CDR3nt: TGTGCCAGCAGGTCCGGGGGTTATACTGAAGCTTTCTTT

abundance: -
d_gene: -
j_gene: TRBJ2-5
v_gene: TRBV5-1
CDR3aa: CASSLEGRGETQYF
CDR3nt: TGCGCCAGCAGCTTGGAGGGGCGGGGAGAGACCCAGTACTTC

abundance: once
d_gene: TRBD1
j_gene: TRBJ2-2
v_gene: TRBV27
CDR3aa: CASMTGVGELFF
CDR3nt: TGTGCCAGCATGACAGGGGTCGGGGAGCTGTTTTTT

abundance: -
d_gene: TRBD1
j_gene: TRBJ1-6
v_gene: TRBV5-6
CDR3aa: CASRSEGQSLHF
CDR3nt: TGTGCCAGCAGGTCGGAGGGACAGTCCCTCCACTTT

abundance: -
d_gene: -
j_gene: TRBJ1-1
v_gene: TRBV30
CDR3aa: CAWSVLLNTEAFF
CDR3nt: TGTGCCTGGAGTGTACTATTGAACACTGAAGCTTTCTTT

abundance: -
d_gene: TRBD2
j_gene: TRBJ2-3
v_gene: TRBV10-2
CDR3aa: CASRMPGLAGGDTQYF
CDR3nt: TGCGCCAGCAGAATGCCGGGACTAGCGGGGGGAGATACGCAGTATTTT

abundance: -
d_gene: -
j_gene: TRBJ1-4
v_gene: TRBV15
CDR3aa: CATSRELVGAGEKLFF
CDR3nt: TGTGCCACCAGCAGAGAGCTGGTGGGGGCGGGTGAAAAACTGTTTTTT

abundance: many
d_gene: TRBD2
j_gene: TRBJ2-1
v_gene: TRBV5-4
CDR3aa: CASSHGLAGSSSYNEQFF
CDR3nt: TGTGCCAGCAGCCACGGACTAGCGGGGAGCAGCTCCTACAATGAGCAGTTCTTC

abundance: -
d_gene: TRBD1
j_gene: TRBJ1-1
v_gene: TRBV29-1
CDR3aa: CSVLGVTGMNTEAFF
CDR3nt: TGCAGCGTTTTGGGAGTGACAGGGATGAACACTGAAGCTTTCTTT

abundance: -
d_gene: -
j_gene: TRBJ2-5
v_gene: TRBV6-6
CDR3aa: CASSRRGRGAQYF
CDR3nt: TGTGCCAGCAGTCGCCGGGGCAGGGGGGCCCAGTACTTC

abundance: once
d_gene: TRBD2
j_gene: TRBJ2-2
v_gene: TRBV19
CDR3aa: CASRDRGGYGTGELFF
CDR3nt: TGTGCCAGTCGCGATCGGGGGGGGTATGGCACCGGGGAGCTGTTTTTT

abundance: -
d_gene: TRBD1
j_gene: TRBJ1-6
v_gene: TRBV5-5
CDR3aa: CASSLTGFRSPLHF
CDR3nt: TGTGCCAGCAGCCTGACAGGGTTTAGATCACCCCTCCACTTT

abundance: -
d_gene: -
j_gene: TRBJ2-7
v_gene: TRBV3-1/TRBV3-2
CDR3aa: CASSQGGMGQYF
CDR3nt: TGTGCCAGCAGCCAAGGAGGGATGGGGCAGTACTTC

abundance: once
d_gene: TRBD1
j_gene: TRBJ2-7
v_gene: TRBV2
CDR3aa: CASRNDRGGEQYF
CDR3nt: TGTGCCAGCAGAAACGACAGGGGAGGAGAGCAGTACTTC

abundance: -
d_gene: -
j_gene: TRBJ2-2
v_gene: TRBV12-5
CDR3aa: CASGFWTANTGELFF
CDR3nt: TGTGCTAGTGGTTTCTGGACAGCGAACACCGGGGAGCTGTTTTTT

abundance: -
d_gene: -
j_gene: TRBJ1-1
v_gene: TRBV9
CDR3aa: CASTHTGSNTEAFF
CDR3nt: TGTGCCAGCACCCATACAGGCTCGAACACTGAAGCTTTCTTT

abundance: -
d_gene: -
j_gene: TRBJ1-6
v_gene: TRBV7-2
CDR3aa: CASSLEGASRLNNSPLHF
CDR3nt: TGTGCCAGCAGCTTAGAAGGTGCCAGCCGACTTAATAATTCACCCCTCCACTTT

abundance: -
d_gene: -
j_gene: TRBJ1-5
v_gene: TRBV6-6
CDR3aa: CASTEGQISNQPQHF
CDR3nt: TGTGCCAGCACCGAAGGACAGATCTCCAATCAGCCCCAGCATTTT

abundance: -
d_gene: TRBD1
j_gene: TRBJ2-7
v_gene: TRBV15
CDR3aa: CATSNRTGTGRYEQYF
CDR3nt: TGTGCCACCAGCAACCGCACCGGGACAGGGAGATACGAGCAGTACTTC

abundance: -
d_gene: -
j_gene: TRBJ1-5
v_gene: TRBV18
CDR3aa: CASSAGHDQPQHF
CDR3nt: TGTGCCAGCTCGGCCGGACACGATCAGCCCCAGCATTTT

abundance: few
d_gene: -
j_gene: TRBJ1-2
v_gene: TRBV4-1
CDR3aa: CASSQVPGSGYTF
CDR3nt: TGCGCCAGCAGCCAAGTCCCGGGATCAGGCTACACCTTC

abundance: -
d_gene: TRBD2
j_gene: TRBJ2-2
v_gene: TRBV7-9
CDR3aa: CASSWGTSGGPNTGELFF
CDR3nt: TGTGCCAGCAGCTGGGGGACTAGCGGGGGCCCGAACACCGGGGAGCTGTTTTTT

abundance: -
d_gene: TRBD1
j_gene: TRBJ1-6
v_gene: TRBV19
CDR3aa: CASSPDRDRYSPLHF
CDR3nt: TGTGCCAGTAGTCCCGACAGGGATCGATATTCACCCCTCCACTTT

abundance: -
d_gene: TRBD1
j_gene: TRBJ1-1
v_gene: TRBV5-6
CDR3aa: CASSSQGFSEAFF
CDR3nt: TGTGCCAGCAGCTCACAGGGGTTCAGTGAAGCTTTCTTT